The sequence of this TCR beta chain was determined in a study of blood T cells in healthy people across ages. Study outcomes and limitations: While age rose, TCR beta diversity per million T cells dropped in a roughly linear way.

A second 7 to 11 cycle PCR used barcoded and J-beta primers. A single record per CDR3 protein comes from TCRdb applying MiXCR to the 5' RACE reads. Of some 760,000 distinct CDR3 sequences listed, roughly 25% are singletons. Concerning this clonotype: Antigen unknown.

In addition, the sample was reused for a study of T cells of mothers and their children. That investigation notes: Every mother produced more than 8 million TCR beta CDR3 reads, whereas every child provided about 3 million.

This receptor was obtained from a boy younger than 18 in good health. Sequenced input: blood.

The CDR3 DNA reads as TGTGCCAGTTTAGGAGCGGGACTAGCGGGGGGGAGCTCCTACAATGAGCAGTTCTTC. Protein product: CASLGAGLAGGSSYNEQFF. The gene calls are TRBV28 and TRBJ2-1, with 16 nucleotides matching TRBD2. Per the germline V gene, CDR1 is MDHEN and CDR2 is SYDVKM. CDR3 length equals 19 residues. The ends lost 9 bases at V and 0 bases at J; junction bases unmatched: 11.